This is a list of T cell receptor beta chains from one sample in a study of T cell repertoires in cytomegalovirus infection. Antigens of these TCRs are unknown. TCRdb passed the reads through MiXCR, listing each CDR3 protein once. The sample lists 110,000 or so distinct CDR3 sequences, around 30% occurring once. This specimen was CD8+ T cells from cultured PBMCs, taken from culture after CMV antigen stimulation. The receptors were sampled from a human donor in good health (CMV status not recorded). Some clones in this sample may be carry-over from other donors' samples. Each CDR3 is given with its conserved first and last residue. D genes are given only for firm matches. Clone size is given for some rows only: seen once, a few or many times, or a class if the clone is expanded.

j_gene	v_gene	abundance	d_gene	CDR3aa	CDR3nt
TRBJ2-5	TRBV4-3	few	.	CASSHYQGGEETQYF	TGCGCCAGCAGCCACTATCAGGGGGGAGAAGAGACCCAGTACTTC
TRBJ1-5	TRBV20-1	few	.	CSARGTDYSNQPQHF	TGCAGTGCTAGAGGTACGGATTATAGCAATCAGCCCCAGCATTTT
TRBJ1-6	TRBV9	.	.	CASSVGQSQFSPLHF	TGTGCCAGCAGCGTTGGCCAGAGCCAATTTTCACCCCTCCACTTT
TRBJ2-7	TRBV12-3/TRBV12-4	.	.	CASSFSDSYYYEQYF	TGTGCCAGCAGTTTTAGCGACAGCTACTACTACGAGCAGTACTTC
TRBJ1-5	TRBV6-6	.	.	CASITGLGYNQPQHF	TGTGCCAGCATCACGGGGTTAGGGTACAATCAGCCCCAGCATTTT
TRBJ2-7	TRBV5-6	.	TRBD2	CASSQLGLAASYEQYF	TGTGCCAGCAGCCAGCTAGGACTAGCGGCCTCCTACGAGCAGTACTTC
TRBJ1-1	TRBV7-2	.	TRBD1	CASSLGQGAYTEAFF	TGTGCCAGCAGCTTAGGACAGGGGGCATATACTGAAGCTTTCTTT
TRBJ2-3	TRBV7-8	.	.	CASSLRGGEGGRVPTDTRYF	TGTGCCAGCAGCTTGAGAGGGGGAGAGGGGGGGCGGGTACCCACAGATACGCGGTATTTT
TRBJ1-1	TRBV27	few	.	CASSMGGRWDTEAFF	TGTGCCAGCAGTATGGGGGGTAGGTGGGACACTGAAGCTTTCTTT
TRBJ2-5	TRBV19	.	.	CASSIGAVQETQYF	TGTGCCAGTAGTATAGGGGCAGTCCAAGAGACCCAGTACTTC
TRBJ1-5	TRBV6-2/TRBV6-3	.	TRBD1	CASRQTGDGNQPQHF	TGTGCCAGCAGGCAAACAGGGGACGGCAATCAGCCCCAGCATTTT
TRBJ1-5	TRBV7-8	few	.	CASSLLQVLNQPQHF	TGTGCCAGCAGCTTACTCCAGGTCCTTAATCAGCCCCAGCATTTT
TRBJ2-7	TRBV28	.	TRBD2	CASRELAGNYEQYF	TGTGCCAGCAGGGAACTAGCGGGGAACTACGAGCAGTACTTC
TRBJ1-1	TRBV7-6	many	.	CASSLEGGDTEAFF	TGTGCCAGCAGCTTAGAAGGCGGGGACACTGAAGCTTTCTTT
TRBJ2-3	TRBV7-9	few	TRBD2	CASSPSGLAGYTDTQYF	TGTGCCAGCAGCCCTAGCGGTCTAGCGGGGTACACAGATACGCAGTATTTT
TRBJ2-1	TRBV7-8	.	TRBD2	CASSLALAGSYNEQFF	TGTGCCAGCAGCTTAGCCCTAGCGGGGTCCTACAATGAGCAGTTCTTC
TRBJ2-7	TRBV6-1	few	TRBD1	CAIGTGGPYEQYF	TGTGCCATAGGGACAGGGGGACCCTACGAGCAGTACTTC
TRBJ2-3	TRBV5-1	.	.	CASSLAFPPGTDTQYF	TGCGCCAGCAGCCTGGCATTCCCCCCGGGCACAGATACGCAGTATTTT
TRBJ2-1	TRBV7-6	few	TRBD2	CASSLGSAAGGPYNEQFF	TGTGCCAGCAGCTTAGGGTCCGCAGCGGGGGGCCCCTACAATGAGCAGTTCTTC
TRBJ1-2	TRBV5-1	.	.	CASSLHLGDYGYTF	TGCGCCAGCAGCTTGCATCTCGGGGACTATGGCTACACCTTC
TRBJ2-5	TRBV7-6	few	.	CASSRGPAPGETQYF	TGTGCTAGCTCCCGGGGGCCGGCCCCCGGCGAGACCCAGTACTTC
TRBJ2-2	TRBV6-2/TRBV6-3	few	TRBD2	CASSSPGLAGPGELFF	TGTGCCAGCAGTTCCCCGGGACTAGCGGGGCCCGGGGAGCTGTTTTTT
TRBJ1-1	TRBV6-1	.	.	CASKSGTHEAFF	TGTGCCAGCAAATCCGGGACACATGAAGCTTTCTTT
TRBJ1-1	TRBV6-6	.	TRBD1	CASSLPGGWEAFF	TGTGCCAGCAGTCTCCCAGGGGGCTGGGAAGCTTTCTTT
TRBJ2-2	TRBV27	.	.	CASSLSPGTGELFF	TGTGCCAGCAGTTTATCCCCCGGGACCGGGGAGCTGTTTTTT
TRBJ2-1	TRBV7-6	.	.	CASTPRGRNEQFF	TGTGCCAGCACCCCACGGGGTCGCAATGAGCAGTTCTTC
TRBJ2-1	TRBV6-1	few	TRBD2	CASSVLAGDSYNEQFF	TGTGCCAGCAGTGTGCTAGCGGGCGATTCCTACAATGAGCAGTTCTTC
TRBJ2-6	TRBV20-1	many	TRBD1	CSASETGPPGANVLTF	TGCAGTGCTAGTGAGACAGGGCCCCCTGGGGCCAACGTCCTGACTTTC
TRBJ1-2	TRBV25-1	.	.	CASSESVVGRPNYGYTF	TGTGCCAGCAGTGAATCTGTCGTCGGCAGACCGAACTATGGCTACACCTTC